This TCR beta chain was captured by sequencing in a study of technical replicates of blood from several donors. Germline V gene data show CDR1 as MDHEN and CDR2 as SYDVKM. The V gene lost 7 bases and the J gene lost 8 bases, with 21 bases spanning the gap. CDR3 size: 15 residues. Libraries were prepared by immunoSEQ multiplex PCR; TCRdb keeps only in-frame clonotypes and omits some of them. This sample has 80,000 to 100,000 clones; roughly 96% occur once, and the top ten carry more than 0.2%. This clone was recorded once. The sequencing sample was made of T cells isolated from PBMCs. The chain is built from TRBV28 and TRBJ2-1, with D possibly TRBD2 on 5 matching bases. This TCR derives from a human donor in good health. CDR3 in amino acids: CASTPARTGSYEQFF. In DNA form, the CDR3 reads TGTGCCAGCACCCCCGCCCGGACTGGGTCCTATGAGCAGTTCTTC.